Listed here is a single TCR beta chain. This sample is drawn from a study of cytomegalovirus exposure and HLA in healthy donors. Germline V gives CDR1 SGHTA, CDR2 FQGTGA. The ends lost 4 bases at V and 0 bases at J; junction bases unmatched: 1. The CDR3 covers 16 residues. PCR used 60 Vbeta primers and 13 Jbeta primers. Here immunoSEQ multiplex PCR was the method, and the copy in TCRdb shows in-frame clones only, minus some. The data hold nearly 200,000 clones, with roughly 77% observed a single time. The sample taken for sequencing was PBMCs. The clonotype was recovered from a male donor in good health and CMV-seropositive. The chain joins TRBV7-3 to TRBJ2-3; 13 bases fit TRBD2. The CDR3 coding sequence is TGTGCCAGCAGCTCGGGACTAGCGGGGAGCACAGATACGCAGTATTTT. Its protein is CASSSGLAGSTDTQYF.